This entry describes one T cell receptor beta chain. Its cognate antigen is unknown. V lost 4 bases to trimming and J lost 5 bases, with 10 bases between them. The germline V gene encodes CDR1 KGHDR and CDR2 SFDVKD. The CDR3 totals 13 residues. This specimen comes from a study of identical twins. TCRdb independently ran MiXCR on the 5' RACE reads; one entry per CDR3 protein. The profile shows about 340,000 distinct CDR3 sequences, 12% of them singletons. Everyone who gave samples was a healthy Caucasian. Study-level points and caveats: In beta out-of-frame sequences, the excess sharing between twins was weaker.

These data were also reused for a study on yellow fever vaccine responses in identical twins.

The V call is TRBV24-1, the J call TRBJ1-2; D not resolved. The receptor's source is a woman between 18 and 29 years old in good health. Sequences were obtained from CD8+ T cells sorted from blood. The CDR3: CATSDLTGYGYTF. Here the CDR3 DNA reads TGTGCCACCAGTGACCTAACCGGGTATGGCTACACCTTC.